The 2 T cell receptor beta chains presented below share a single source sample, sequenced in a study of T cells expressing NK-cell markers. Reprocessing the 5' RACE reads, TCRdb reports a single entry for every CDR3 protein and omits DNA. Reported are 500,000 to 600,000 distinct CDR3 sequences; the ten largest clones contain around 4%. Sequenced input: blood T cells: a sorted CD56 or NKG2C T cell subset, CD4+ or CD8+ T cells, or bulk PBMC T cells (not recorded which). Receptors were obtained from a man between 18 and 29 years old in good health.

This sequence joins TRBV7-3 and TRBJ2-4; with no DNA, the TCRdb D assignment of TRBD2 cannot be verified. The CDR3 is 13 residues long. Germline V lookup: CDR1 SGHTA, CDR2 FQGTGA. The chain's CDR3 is CASSSTLAGIQYF.

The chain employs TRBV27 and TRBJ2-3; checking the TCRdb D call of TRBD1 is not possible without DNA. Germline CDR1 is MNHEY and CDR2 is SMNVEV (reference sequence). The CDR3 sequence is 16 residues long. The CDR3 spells CASSTTSGSGTDTQYF.